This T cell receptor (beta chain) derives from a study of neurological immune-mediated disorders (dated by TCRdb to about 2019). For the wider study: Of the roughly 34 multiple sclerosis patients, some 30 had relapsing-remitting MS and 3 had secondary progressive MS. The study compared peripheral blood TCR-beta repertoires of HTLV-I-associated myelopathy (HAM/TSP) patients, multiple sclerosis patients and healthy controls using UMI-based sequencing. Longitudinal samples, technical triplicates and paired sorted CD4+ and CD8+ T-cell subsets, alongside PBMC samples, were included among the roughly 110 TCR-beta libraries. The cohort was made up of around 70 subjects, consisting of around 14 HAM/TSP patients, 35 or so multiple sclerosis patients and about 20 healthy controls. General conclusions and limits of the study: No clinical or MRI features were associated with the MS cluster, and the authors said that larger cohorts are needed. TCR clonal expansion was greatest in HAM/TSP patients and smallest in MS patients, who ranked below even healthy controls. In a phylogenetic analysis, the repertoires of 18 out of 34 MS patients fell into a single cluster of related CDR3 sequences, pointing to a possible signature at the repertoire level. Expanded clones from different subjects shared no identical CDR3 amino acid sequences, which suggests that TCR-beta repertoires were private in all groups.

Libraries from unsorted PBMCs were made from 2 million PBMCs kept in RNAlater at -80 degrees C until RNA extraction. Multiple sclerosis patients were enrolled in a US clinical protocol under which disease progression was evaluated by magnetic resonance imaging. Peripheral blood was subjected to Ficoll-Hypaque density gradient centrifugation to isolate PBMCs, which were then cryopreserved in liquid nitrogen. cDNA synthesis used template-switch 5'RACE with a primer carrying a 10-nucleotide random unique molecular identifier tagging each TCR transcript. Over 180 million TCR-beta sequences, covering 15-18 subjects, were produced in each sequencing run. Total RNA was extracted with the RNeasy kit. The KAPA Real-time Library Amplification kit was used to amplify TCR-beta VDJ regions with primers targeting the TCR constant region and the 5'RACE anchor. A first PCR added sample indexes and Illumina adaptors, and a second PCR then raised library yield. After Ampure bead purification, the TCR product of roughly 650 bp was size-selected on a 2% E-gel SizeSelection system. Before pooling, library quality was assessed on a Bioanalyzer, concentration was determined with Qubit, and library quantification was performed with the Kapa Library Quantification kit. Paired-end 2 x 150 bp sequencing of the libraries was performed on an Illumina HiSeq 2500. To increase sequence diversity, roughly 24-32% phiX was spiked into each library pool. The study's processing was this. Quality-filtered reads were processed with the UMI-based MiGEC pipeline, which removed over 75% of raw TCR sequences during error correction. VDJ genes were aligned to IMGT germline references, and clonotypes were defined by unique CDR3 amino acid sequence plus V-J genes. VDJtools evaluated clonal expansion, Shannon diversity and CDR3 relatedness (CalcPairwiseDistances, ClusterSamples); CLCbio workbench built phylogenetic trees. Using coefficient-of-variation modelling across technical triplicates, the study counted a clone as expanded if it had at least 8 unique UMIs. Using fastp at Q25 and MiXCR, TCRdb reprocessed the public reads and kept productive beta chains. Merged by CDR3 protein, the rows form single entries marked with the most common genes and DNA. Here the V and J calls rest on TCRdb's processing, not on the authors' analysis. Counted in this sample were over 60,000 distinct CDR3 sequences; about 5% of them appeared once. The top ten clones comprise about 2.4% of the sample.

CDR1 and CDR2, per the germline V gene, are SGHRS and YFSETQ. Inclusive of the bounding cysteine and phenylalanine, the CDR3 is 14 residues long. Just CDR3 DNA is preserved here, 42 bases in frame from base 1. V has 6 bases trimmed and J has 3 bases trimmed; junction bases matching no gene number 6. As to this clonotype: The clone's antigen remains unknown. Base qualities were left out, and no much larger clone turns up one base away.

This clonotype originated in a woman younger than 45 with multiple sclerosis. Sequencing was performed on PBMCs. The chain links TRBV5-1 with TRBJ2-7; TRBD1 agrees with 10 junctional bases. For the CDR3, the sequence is CASTRTGGYYEQYF. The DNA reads TGCGCCAGCACCCGGACAGGGGGATACTACGAGCAGTACTTC.